The T cell receptor (beta chain) under discussion was sequenced for a study of a mutant IDH1 vaccine in newly diagnosed glioma. Looking at the study overall: Across weeks 1, 3, 5, 7, 11, 15, 19 and 23, patients received a vaccination each time, eight in all. Patients arrived already treated with radiotherapy, temozolomide, or both, most having had both. Study-wide results and caveats: Immune responses induced by vaccination arose in around 93% of the patients.

The V gene's germline CDR1 is SGHRS and CDR2 YFSETQ. V was trimmed by 0 bases and J by 6 bases, leaving 7 bases between them. This CDR3 has 13 amino acids. Time point in this sample: week 11, during vaccination. The study gave 300 ug of mutant IDH1 20-mer peptide per vaccine dose, with topical imiquimod. Donor tumors were new WHO grade 3 or 4 IDH1-mutant, ATRX-lost astrocytomas. Points on this clone: What it binds is unknown.

Some clones are missing from TCRdb's copy, which holds only in-frame ones; the method was immunoSEQ multiplex PCR. The sample includes roughly 70,000 clones, approximately 84% of them seen just once. The input for sequencing was PBMCs, taken from a glioma patient whose treatment included an IDH1 peptide vaccine. The TCR was taken from a woman in her fifties or sixties with glioma. The V call is TRBV5-1, the J call TRBJ2-4; the D is unclear. CDR3 nucleotide sequence: TGCGCCAGCAGCTTGGATCGATTAAACATTCAGTACTTC. It is translated as CASSLDRLNIQYF.